Each of the 7 T cell receptor beta chains below was sequenced from the same sample in a study of technical replicates of blood from a handful of donors. Measured with immunoSEQ multiplex PCR; TCRdb has only the in-frame clones, and not every one. The sample yields some 75,000 clones, around 96% seen once. Material: T cells isolated from PBMCs. These receptors all come from a human donor in good health.

The V gene is TRBV19, the J gene TRBJ2-1, with TRBD2 matching over 9 bases. CDR1 LNHDA and CDR2 SQIVND come from the germline V gene (reference sequence). With V trimmed by 0 bases and J by 7 bases, 7 bases remained unmatched. This CDR3 is built from 16 residues. This chain's CDR3 is CASSIDAGLARNEQFF. CDR3 sequence (DNA): TGTGCCAGTAGTATAGATGCCGGACTAGCGAGGAATGAGCAGTTCTTC.

This chain uses TRBV11-2 with TRBJ2-7, with TRBD2 matching over 12 bases. CDR1 and CDR2 from the germline V gene are SGHAT and FQNNGV. Trimming at V came to 3 bases and at J to 2 bases, leaving 2 bases not matched to a gene. The length of the CDR3 is 15 residues. This chain's CDR3 is CASSFGLAGTYEQYF. The CDR3 DNA sequence: TGTGCCAGCAGCTTCGGACTAGCGGGAACCTACGAGCAGTACTTC.

CDR3 region: CASSLTTGSSGNTIYF. CDR3 DNA: TGTGCCAGCAGCCTAACCACAGGGAGCTCTGGAAACACCATATATTTT. The chain has TRBV7-8 and TRBJ1-3; TRBD1 is a possible D gene (6 bases). Germline CDR1 reads SGHVS; CDR2 reads FQNEAQ. This CDR3 has 16 residues. Trimming took 5 bases from V and 0 from J, leaving 14 bases between them.

The chain is built from TRBV6-6 and TRBJ2-7; 9 bases align to TRBD1. The CDR3 sequence is 14 residues long. Trimming removed 6 bases from V and 3 bases from J; junction bases left unmatched: 6. Looked up from germline, CDR1 is MNHNY and CDR2 is SVGAGI (reference sequence). CDR3 DNA: TGTGCCAGCAGGGGACAGGGCCTTCTCTACGAGCAGTACTTC. This gives the protein CASRGQGLLYEQYF.

The chain links TRBV11-2 to TRBJ2-4; 7 bases line up with TRBD1. CDR3 length equals 13 residues. Trimming removed 10 bases from V and 4 bases from J; junction bases left unmatched: 7. CDR1 is SGHAT, CDR2 FQNNGV, per germline. This CDR3 is CATWDRTKNIQYF. The CDR3 region has the DNA TGTGCCACCTGGGACAGAACAAAAAACATTCAGTACTTC. Complete variable domain (other parts from reference TRBV11-2 and TRBJ2-4): EAGVAQSPRYKIIEKRQSVAFWCNPISGHATLYWYQQILGQGPKLLIQFQNNGVVDDSQLPKDRFSAERLKGVDSTLKIQPAKLEDSAVYLCATWDRTKNIQYFGAGTRLSVL.

This clone was detected once. CDR3: CASSGPGTGVEQYF. CDR3 nucleotides: TGTGCCAGCAGCGGTCCCGGGACAGGGGTCGAGCAGTACTTC. V is TRBV2 and J is TRBJ2-7; 10 positions match TRBD1. The CDR3 runs to 14 residues. The germline V gene encodes CDR1 SNHLY and CDR2 FYNNEI. J gave up 6 bases and V 6 bases, and 8 bases lay outside the gene matches.

The chain is built from TRBV12-5 and TRBJ2-3; TRBD2 aligns across 10 bases. Trimming took 0 bases from V and 0 from J; bases not matched to a gene: 21. Germline V gene lookup returns CDR1 LGHNT and CDR2 FRNRAP. The CDR3 sequence is 23 residues long. The DNA of the CDR3 is TGTGCTAGTGGTTTGGTCCCAAAAGCTAGCGGGAGCGGCCAGAGCCCTAGCACAGATACGCAGTATTTT. Translation gives CASGLVPKASGSGQSPSTDTQYF.